The sequence of this T cell receptor (beta chain) was determined in a study of blood T cells in healthy people across ages. In germline, CDR1 is LNHNV, CDR2 YYDKDF (reference sequence). Trimming removed 0 bases at V and 2 bases at J, with 7 bases between. This CDR3 comprises 14 residues. Combining a sample-barcoded 5' primer with a J-beta primer mix, a second PCR ran for about 7 to 11 cycles. Each CDR3 protein gets one entry after TCRdb re-called the 5' RACE reads with MiXCR. The sample yields over 600,000 distinct CDR3 sequences, more than 55% seen once. The clonotype comes from a man aged 35 to 55 in good health. This chain joins TRBV15 and TRBJ1-2; TRBD1 is a possible D gene (6 bases). The sample comprised blood. CDR3 in amino acids: CATSRDGQNYGYTF. DNA for the CDR3: TGTGCCACCAGCAGAGATGGACAGAACTATGGCTACACCTTC.